These 30 T cell receptor beta chains came from one sample sequenced in a study of blood T cell repertoires in COVID-19 (dated by TCRdb to about 2020). Library preparation employed the immunoSEQ multiplex PCR assay. TCRdb stores this immuneACCESS table with in-frame sequences only. Part of the clones is absent; in the studies checked, under half of the shortfall reflects unresolved V genes, and no reason is known for the rest. The sample yields approximately 120,000 clones; 75% to 90% were counted once. The ten largest account for around 4.1% of the sample. Sequencing input: peripheral blood. These receptors were obtained from a human donor in a cohort sampled during active COVID-19.

This clone showed up just once. V is TRBV7-2 and J is TRBJ2-1; D may be TRBD2 (7 bases). The ends were cut back, 1 base at V and 2 bases at J, with 12 bases in the middle. The CDR3 has 16 amino acids. From germline, CDR1 is SGHTA and CDR2 FQGNSA. The CDR3 sequence is CASSLEGGGTYNEQFF. For the CDR3, the DNA is TGTGCCAGCAGCTTAGAAGGGGGGGGTACCTACAATGAGCAGTTCTTC.

V and J are TRBV5-4 and TRBJ2-5, with D possibly TRBD1 on 6 matching bases. Germline V gives CDR1 SGHNT, CDR2 YYREEE (reference sequence). Between the trimmed V and J ends, which lost 5 bases and 0 bases, there was a span of 11 bases. The CDR3 is 14 amino acids. CDR3 region: CASSRTVYQETQYF. CDR3 coding DNA: TGTGCCAGCAGTCGGACAGTTTACCAAGAGACCCAGTACTTC. Filled out from reference TRBV5-4 and TRBJ2-5, the complete variable domain reads ETGVTQSPTHLIKTRGQQVTLRCSSQSGHNTVSWYQQALGQGPQFIFQYYREEENGRGNFPPRFSGLQFPNYSSELNVNALELDDSALYLCASSRTVYQETQYFGPGTRLLVL.

This rearrangement joins TRBV11-2 to TRBJ2-3, with D possibly TRBD1 on 5 matching bases. V dropped 5 bases and J dropped 2 bases, with 11 bases sitting between them. CDR3 size: 14 residues. From germline, CDR1 is SGHAT and CDR2 FQNNGV. Here the CDR3 DNA reads TGTGCCAGCAGCCGCTGGGGCGCCACAGATACGCAGTATTTT. Translating it yields CASSRWGATDTQYF.

The chain is built from TRBV19 and TRBJ1-6; a weak D match, TRBD1 (6 bases). The V end was cut by 3 bases, the J end by 7 bases, with 10 bases between. This CDR3 has 14 residues. The germline V gene encodes CDR1 LNHDA and CDR2 SQIVND (reference sequence). CDR3 in DNA: TGTGCCAGTAGTATTCCAGGACAGAATTCACCCCTCCACTTT. Its protein is CASSIPGQNSPLHF.

This clone was recorded a few times. The genes are TRBV30 and TRBJ2-2, with D possibly being TRBD1 (6 bases). CDR1 is GTSNPN and CDR2 is SVGIG in the germline V gene (reference sequence). The V gene lost 3 bases and the J gene lost 4 bases, with 18 bases spanning the gap. This CDR3 is built from 16 residues. The CDR3 spells CAWSYHPQGRTGELFF. In nucleotides, the CDR3 is TGTGCCTGGAGCTACCACCCGCAGGGGCGCACCGGGGAGCTGTTTTTT.

This clone was picked up many times. The chain combines TRBV4-1 with TRBJ1-4, with 9 positions matching TRBD1. CDR1 is MGHRA, CDR2 YSYEKL, per germline. Trimming removed 1 base from V and 8 bases from J; junction bases left unmatched: 8. The CDR3 consists of 16 residues. The CDR3 nucleotides read TGCGCCAGCAGCCAAGGGCGTGGTACAGGGGGCGAAAAACTGTTTTTT. This translates into CASSQGRGTGGEKLFF.

The chain couples TRBV18 to TRBJ2-7, with 8 bases aligning to TRBD1. The germline V gene encodes CDR1 KGHSH and CDR2 LQKENI. The CDR3 covers 14 residues. The V segment lost 2 bases and the J segment 5 bases; nucleotides outside the gene matches: 5. The CDR3 sequence: CASSPFQGANEQYF. The CDR3 nucleotides are TGTGCCAGCTCACCATTCCAGGGGGCAAACGAGCAGTACTTC.

This sequence joins TRBV10-3 and TRBJ2-7; 7 bases match TRBD2. CDR1 ENHRY and CDR2 SYGVKD come from the germline V gene. Germline trimming cut 6 bases from V and 5 bases from J; bases unmatched to any gene: 10. The CDR3 spans 14 residues. The CDR3 DNA reads as TGTGCCATCAGAGCCTCTCGGGGGGTGGACGAGCAGTACTTC. Translated: CAIRASRGVDEQYF.

The rearrangement links TRBV7-9 to TRBJ2-5; D unresolved. V was clipped by 11 bases and J by 4 bases, with 26 bases between them. Germline assignment: CDR1 SEHNR and CDR2 FQNEAQ (reference sequence). This CDR3 comprises 16 residues. CDR3 region: CAGSTNYPALRETQYF. The CDR3 region has the DNA TGTGCCGGATCAACAAACTACCCTGCGCTGAGAGAGACCCAGTACTTC.

The chain uses TRBV19 and TRBJ1-4; D is undetermined. Germline values: CDR1 LNHDA, CDR2 SQIVND (reference sequence). There are 14 residues in the CDR3. Trimming took 9 bases from V and 5 from J, leaving 16 bases between them. Written as DNA, the CDR3 is TGTGCCAGCCGAGACCGGGCGGGCAATGAAAAACTGTTTTTT. Encoded protein: CASRDRAGNEKLFF.

V gene TRBV20-1 combines with J gene TRBJ1-2, with D perhaps TRBD1 (5 bases). The germline V gene encodes CDR1 DFQATT and CDR2 SNEGSKA (reference sequence). Trimming took off 6 bases at V and 6 bases at J, with 8 bases between the two ends. The length of the CDR3 is 10 residues. The CDR3 region has the DNA TGCAGTGCGGTGGACAATGGCTACACCTTC. Its protein is CSAVDNGYTF.

V is TRBV19 and J is TRBJ1-1; tentatively, D is TRBD1 (5 bases). The CDR3 contains 13 residues. Trimming took off 3 bases at V and 6 bases at J, with 11 bases between the two ends. Germline assignment: CDR1 LNHDA and CDR2 SQIVND (reference sequence). CDR3 DNA sequence: TGTGCCAGTAGTATGGTCGGGGGGGCTGAAGCTTTCTTT. Encoded protein: CASSMVGGAEAFF.

The V and J genes are TRBV6-2 or TRBV6-3 and TRBJ2-7; possible D gene TRBD2, 6 bases. Trimming removed 5 bases at V and 4 bases at J, with 15 bases between. The CDR3 is 14 residues long. The germline CDR1 and CDR2 sequences are MNHEY and SVGEGT. For the CDR3, the DNA is TGTGCCAGCAGTCGGAGGGAGGATCGTTACGAGCAGTACTTC. Its protein product is CASSRREDRYEQYF.

The chain has TRBV7-2 and TRBJ1-2; 9 nucleotides agree with TRBD1. J lost 8 bases, V lost 5 bases, and 12 bases had no gene match. This CDR3 is 15 amino acids long. Germline CDR1 is SGHTA and CDR2 is FQGNSA. The CDR3 reads CASSLMLGQGIGYTF. CDR3 nucleotide sequence: TGTGCCAGCAGCCTGATGCTGGGACAGGGCATCGGCTACACCTTC.

The chain uses TRBV12-5 and TRBJ1-1; D may be TRBD1 (5 bases). Germline-derived CDR1 and CDR2 are LGHNT and FRNRAP. V was trimmed by 6 bases and J by 5 bases, leaving 10 bases between them. CDR3 size: 12 residues. CDR3 DNA: TGTGCTAGTGGGAAGGGGAAAACTGAAGCTTTCTTT. Protein product: CASGKGKTEAFF. Together with reference TRBV12-5 and TRBJ1-1, the CDR3 gives the full variable domain: DARVTQTPRHKVTEMGQEVTMRCQPILGHNTVFWYRQTMMQGLELLAYFRNRAPLDDSGMPKDRFSAEMPDATLATLKIQPSEPRDSAVYFCASGKGKTEAFFGQGTRLTVV.

CDR3 sequence (DNA): TGTGCCAGCAGCTTAGGTTTGCAGTACGGGGTGCAGTTCTTC. Translated: CASSLGLQYGVQFF. The rearrangement uses TRBV11-2 and TRBJ2-1; TRBD2 might be the D (5 bases). V was shortened by 1 base and J by 12 bases, with 16 bases between the two germline ends. This CDR3 has 14 amino acids. Germline V gene lookup returns CDR1 SGHAT and CDR2 FQNNGV. Together with reference TRBV11-2 and TRBJ2-1, the CDR3 gives the full variable domain: EAGVAQSPRYKIIEKRQSVAFWCNPISGHATLYWYQQILGQGPKLLIQFQNNGVVDDSQLPKDRFSAERLKGVDSTLKIQPAKLEDSAVYLCASSLGLQYGVQFFGPGTRLTVL.

In the case of this clone: Other nucleotide sequences in the sample specify the same CDR3. The chain has TRBV19 and TRBJ2-2, with a weak D call TRBD2 (5 bases). The V end was cut by 3 bases, the J end by 1 base, with 9 bases between. The CDR3 contains 15 residues. CDR1 and CDR2 (germline): LNHDA, SQIVND (reference sequence). The DNA for the CDR3 is TGTGCCAGTAGTATCCGGGGTGAGAACACCGGGGAGCTGTTTTTT. Its translation is CASSIRGENTGELFF.

This clone was found once. The chain employs TRBV15 and TRBJ1-1; D unclear. Germline CDR1 reads LNHNV; CDR2 reads YYDKDF (reference sequence). With 0 bases removed from V and 2 bases from J, the gap between germline ends came to 10 bases. The CDR3 has 15 residues. Written as DNA, the CDR3 is TGTGCCACCAGCAGAGATACAAACAGCAACACTGAAGCTTTCTTT. This encodes CATSRDTNSNTEAFF. The full variable domain, its missing parts supplied by reference TRBV15 and TRBJ1-1, is DAMVIQNPRYQVTQFGKPVTLSCSQTLNHNVMYWYQQKSSQAPKLLFHYYDKDFNNEADTPDNFQSRRPNTSFCFLDIRSPGLGDTAMYLCATSRDTNSNTEAFFGQGTRLTVV.

The chain uses TRBV5-6 and TRBJ2-1; 7 nucleotides match TRBD1. Germline CDR1 is SGHDT and CDR2 is YYEEEE. V gave up 4 bases and J gave up 2 bases; unmatched junction bases: 6. The CDR3 consists of 15 residues. DNA of the CDR3: TGTGCCAGCAGCCTAGGGGGCTACCCCTACAATGAGCAGTTCTTC. It yields the protein CASSLGGYPYNEQFF.

This chain joins TRBV5-1 and TRBJ2-7, with 12 positions matching TRBD2. Germline lookup yields CDR1 SGHRS and CDR2 YFSETQ. CDR3 length: 16 residues. Unmatched junction bases numbered 5, after V lost 3 bases and J lost 1 base. The CDR3 bases are TGCGCCAGCAGCTGGGGACTAGCGGGTGGTTCCTACGAGCAGTACGTC. This translates into CASSWGLAGGSYEQYV.

This clone turned up a few times. The rearrangement joins TRBV12-3 or TRBV12-4 to TRBJ1-1; D might be TRBD1 (6 bases). The CDR3 loop spans 13 amino acids. Trimming took 2 bases from V and 5 from J, leaving 9 bases between them. The CDR3 DNA sequence: TGTGCCAGCAGTTTACAGGGGTATACTGAAGCTTTCTTT. Amino acids: CASSLQGYTEAFF.

This clone was found a few times. Additional DNA sequences in this sample encode the identical CDR3. The chain links TRBV7-9 to TRBJ1-5; D is unresolved. Per the germline V gene, CDR1 is SEHNR and CDR2 is FQNEAQ (reference sequence). V was clipped by 5 bases and J by 2 bases, with 7 bases between them. The CDR3 contains 13 residues. The CDR3 coding sequence is TGTGCCAGCAGCCCCGAGGGCAATCAGCCCCAGCATTTT. It is translated as CASSPEGNQPQHF.

The chain is built from TRBV19 and TRBJ1-2; 8 bases map to TRBD1. CDR1 and CDR2 (germline): LNHDA, SQIVND (reference sequence). Trimming took 3 bases from V and 7 from J; bases not matched to a gene: 19. This CDR3 contains 18 residues. The DNA for the CDR3 is TGTGCCAGTAGTATTCTTTCTGGACAGGGACATCTGGCGGGTGGCTACACCTTC. Residues: CASSILSGQGHLAGGYTF.

The chain employs TRBV7-2 and TRBJ1-2; 8 bases agree with TRBD1. This CDR3 is built from 13 residues. CDR1 is SGHTA and CDR2 is FQGNSA in the germline V gene. Trimming took 8 bases from V and 8 from J; bases not matched to a gene: 10. CDR3 DNA: TGTGCCAGCCAGCTGGAGACAGGGGTCGGCTACACCTTC. Translating gives CASQLETGVGYTF.

The genes are TRBV5-4 and TRBJ1-5; D is unclear. The CDR3 totals 13 residues. The ends were cut back, 0 bases at V and 7 bases at J, with 8 bases in the middle. Germline CDR1 is SGHNT and CDR2 is YYREEE (reference sequence). The CDR3: CASSLERGQPQHF. CDR3 coding DNA: TGTGCCAGCAGCTTGGAGCGAGGACAGCCCCAGCATTTT.

The V and J genes are TRBV19 and TRBJ2-2; D unresolved. Germline CDR1 and CDR2: LNHDA and SQIVND (reference sequence). V lost 3 bases, J lost 4 bases, and 12 bases lay in between. The CDR3 spans 15 residues. The DNA for the CDR3 is TGTGCCAGTAGTATTCTAGTCCCGGGCACCGGGGAGCTGTTTTTT. Protein product: CASSILVPGTGELFF. The complete variable domain, with remaining parts taken from reference TRBV19 and TRBJ2-2, reads DGGITQSPKYLFRKEGQNVTLSCEQNLNHDAMYWYRQDPGQGLRLIYYSQIVNDFQKGDIAEGYSVSREKKESFPLTVTSAQKNPTAFYLCASSILVPGTGELFFGEGSRLTVL.

V gene TRBV6-5 combines with J gene TRBJ2-7, with D possibly TRBD2 on 5 matching bases. CDR3 length equals 13 residues. Germline CDR1 MNHEY, CDR2 SVGAGI. Trimming pared 7 bases from V and 8 bases from J, leaving 18 bases between. CDR3 sequence (DNA): TGTGCCAGCACCGACCTGACCGGGGTCAAGCAGTACTTC. As protein: CASTDLTGVKQYF.

V usage is TRBV5-6 and J usage is TRBJ2-7, with unresolved D. The CDR3 spans 12 residues. V lost 3 bases and J 3 bases, leaving 7 bases between the germline ends. Germline V gene data show CDR1 as SGHDT and CDR2 as YYEEEE. As DNA, the CDR3 is TGTGCCAGCAGCTGTAATTGCTACGAGCAGTACGTC. Translating gives CASSCNCYEQYV.

The rearrangement uses TRBV27 and TRBJ1-2; 9 bases map to TRBD1. V lost 7 bases, J lost 5 bases, and 5 bases stayed unmatched. The CDR3 contains 13 residues. The V gene's germline CDR1 is MNHEY and CDR2 SMNVEV (reference sequence). The CDR3 DNA follows: TGTGCCAGCAACCTACAGGGGGCGTATGGCTACACCTTC. Its translation is CASNLQGAYGYTF.

The V and J genes are TRBV4-1 and TRBJ2-1, with 9 bases fitting TRBD1. This CDR3 has 15 amino acids. The V gene's germline CDR1 is MGHRA and CDR2 YSYEKL. J was trimmed by 2 bases and V by 4 bases; bases with no gene match: 3. CDR3 DNA sequence: TGCGCCAGCAGCCCCACAGGGGGCGCCTACAATGAGCAGTTCTTC. Protein product: CASSPTGGAYNEQFF.